Listed below are T cell receptor beta chains from one sample, sequenced in a study of shared clonotypes between healthy human individuals. Only in-frame clones appear in the TCRdb table, and some are missing; sequencing was by immunoSEQ multiplex PCR. Here the sample spans some 690,000 clones, about 92% being singletons. Input material: memory CD8+ T cells from PBMCs. The receptors stem from a young man in good health. Some clones in this sample may be carry-over from other donors' samples. Each CDR3 is given with its conserved first and last residue. A D gene is named only where the DNA matches it firmly. Clone size is given for some rows only: seen once, a few or many times, or a class if the clone is expanded.

D gene,J gene,V gene,clone size,CDR3 DNA,CDR3 protein
.,TRBJ2-7,TRBV5-1,.,TGCGCCAGCAGCTTCTCACAGGGTTCGCGGTACGAGCAGTACTTC,CASSFSQGSRYEQYF
TRBD2,TRBJ2-3,TRBV10-1,.,TGCGCCAGCAGCGAAGGACTAGCGGGAGTTTACGCAGATACGCAGTATTTT,CASSEGLAGVYADTQYF
.,TRBJ1-1,TRBV19,.,TGTGCCAGTAGTATGATGCGGACTGAAGCTTTCTTT,CASSMMRTEAFF
.,TRBJ1-2,TRBV7-3,.,TGTGCCAGCAGCTTTGCCGGGGGGATTAACTATGGCTACACCTTC,CASSFAGGINYGYTF
.,TRBJ2-5,TRBV4-3,.,TGCGCCAGCAGCCAAGACAGGGGTTGGCAGACCCAGTACTTC,CASSQDRGWQTQYF
.,TRBJ2-3,TRBV11-3,once,TGTGCCAGCAGCTACTCGGCTAGGGCAGATACGCAGTATTTT,CASSYSARADTQYF
.,TRBJ1-1,TRBV7-2,.,TGTGCCAGCAGCTTAGTAGGGGGGGAAGAAGCTTTCTTT,CASSLVGGEEAFF
TRBD1,TRBJ1-5,TRBV5-3,.,TGTGCCAGAAGTTACGCACAGGGGGTAACAGGGGGCTTGGAGAATCAGCCCCAGCATTTT,CARSYAQGVTGGLENQPQHF
.,TRBJ2-2,TRBV6-5,.,TGTGCCAGCAGTTACACCAGGGGTGGCACCGGGGAGCTGTTTTTT,CASSYTRGGTGELFF
TRBD2,TRBJ2-1,TRBV7-3,.,TGTGCCAGCAGCTTAATGGGCGCGGGAGCGTACAATGAGCAGTTCTTC,CASSLMGAGAYNEQFF
.,TRBJ2-1,TRBV5-1,.,TGCGCCAGCAGCGGGAGCAGGGACCCCTACAATGAGCAGTTCTTC,CASSGSRDPYNEQFF
.,TRBJ1-5,TRBV28,.,TGTGCCAGCTTCCCAGGCTCCAATCAGCCCCAGCATTTT,CASFPGSNQPQHF
TRBD1,TRBJ2-1,TRBV9,.,TGTGCCAGCGTCTGGACAGGCTCTTACAATGAGCAGTTCTTC,CASVWTGSYNEQFF
TRBD1,TRBJ2-7,TRBV7-6,.,TGTGCCAGCAGCTTATCTGACAGGGGTATCGACGAGCAGTACTTC,CASSLSDRGIDEQYF